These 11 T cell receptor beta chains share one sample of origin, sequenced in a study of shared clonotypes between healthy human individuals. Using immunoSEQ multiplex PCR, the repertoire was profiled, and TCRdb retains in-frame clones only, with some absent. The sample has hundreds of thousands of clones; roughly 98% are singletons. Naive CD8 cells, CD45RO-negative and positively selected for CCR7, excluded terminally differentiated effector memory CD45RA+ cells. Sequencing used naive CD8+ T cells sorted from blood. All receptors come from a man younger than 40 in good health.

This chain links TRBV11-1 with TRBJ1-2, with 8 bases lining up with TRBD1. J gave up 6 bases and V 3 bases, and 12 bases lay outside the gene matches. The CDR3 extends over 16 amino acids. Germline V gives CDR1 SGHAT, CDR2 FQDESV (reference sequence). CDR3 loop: CASSFGRGRHPDGYTF. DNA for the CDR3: TGTGCCAGCAGCTTTGGCAGGGGGCGTCACCCGGATGGCTACACCTTC.

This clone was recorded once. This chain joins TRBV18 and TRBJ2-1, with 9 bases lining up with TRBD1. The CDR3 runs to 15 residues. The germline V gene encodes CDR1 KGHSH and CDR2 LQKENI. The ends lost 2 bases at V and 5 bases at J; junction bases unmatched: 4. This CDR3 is CASSPGTGSNNEQFF. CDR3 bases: TGTGCCAGCTCACCAGGGACAGGGTCTAACAATGAGCAGTTCTTC.

The CDR3 bases are TGTGCCAGCAGCCAAAGGGGGACAGATTACAATGAGCAGTTCTTC. Amino acid sequence: CASSQRGTDYNEQFF. This chain connects TRBV14 to TRBJ2-1; 7 bases align to TRBD1. Germline V CDR1 and CDR2: SGHDN, FVKESK. The length of the CDR3 is 15 residues. Trimming at V came to 2 bases and at J to 4 bases, leaving 5 bases not matched to a gene.

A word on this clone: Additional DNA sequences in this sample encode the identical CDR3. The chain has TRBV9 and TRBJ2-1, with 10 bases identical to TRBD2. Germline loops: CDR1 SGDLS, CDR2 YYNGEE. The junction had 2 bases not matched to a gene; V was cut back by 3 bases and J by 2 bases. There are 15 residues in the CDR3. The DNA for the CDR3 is TGTGCCAGCAGCGCAGGACTAGCGGCCTACAATGAGCAGTTCTTC. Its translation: CASSAGLAAYNEQFF.

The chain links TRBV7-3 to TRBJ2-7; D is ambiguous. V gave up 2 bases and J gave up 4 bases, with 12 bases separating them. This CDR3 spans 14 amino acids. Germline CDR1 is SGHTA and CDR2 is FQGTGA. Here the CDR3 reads CASSLGAGLYEQYF. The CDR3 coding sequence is TGTGCCAGCAGCTTAGGAGCAGGCTTATACGAGCAGTACTTC.

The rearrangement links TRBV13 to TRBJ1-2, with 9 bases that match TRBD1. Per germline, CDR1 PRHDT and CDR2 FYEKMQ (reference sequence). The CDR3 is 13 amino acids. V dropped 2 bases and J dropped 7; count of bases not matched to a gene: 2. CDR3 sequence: CASSLRTGVGYTF. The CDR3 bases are TGTGCCAGCAGCTTACGGACAGGGGTTGGCTACACCTTC.

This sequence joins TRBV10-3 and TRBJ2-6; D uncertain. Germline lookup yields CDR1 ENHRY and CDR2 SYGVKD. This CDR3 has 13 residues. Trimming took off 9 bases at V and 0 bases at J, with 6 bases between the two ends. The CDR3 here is CAILVSGANVLTF. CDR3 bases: TGTGCCATATTGGTCTCTGGGGCCAACGTCCTGACTTTC.

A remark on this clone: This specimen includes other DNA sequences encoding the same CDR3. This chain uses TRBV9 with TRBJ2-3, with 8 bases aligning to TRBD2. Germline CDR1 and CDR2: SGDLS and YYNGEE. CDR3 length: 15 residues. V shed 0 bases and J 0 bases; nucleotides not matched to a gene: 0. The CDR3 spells CASSVAGGSTDTQYF. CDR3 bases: TGTGCCAGCAGCGTAGCGGGAGGGAGCACAGATACGCAGTATTTT.

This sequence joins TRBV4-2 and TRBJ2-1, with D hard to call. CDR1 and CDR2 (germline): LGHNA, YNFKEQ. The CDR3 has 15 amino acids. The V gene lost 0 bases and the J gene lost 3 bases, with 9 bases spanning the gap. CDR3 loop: CASSQDLGFYNEQFF. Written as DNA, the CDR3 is TGTGCCAGCAGCCAAGATCTGGGCTTCTACAATGAGCAGTTCTTC.

CDR3 amino acids: CASSRGLAELNEQFF. In nucleotides, the CDR3 is TGTGCCAGCAGTCGGGGACTGGCTGAGTTAAATGAGCAGTTCTTC. The rearrangement uses TRBV6-5 and TRBJ2-1; tentatively, D is TRBD2 (6 bases). Germline V CDR1 and CDR2: MNHEY, SVGAGI. The germline V and J ends were trimmed by 5 bases and 7 bases, with 18 bases remaining between them. This CDR3 is built from 15 residues.

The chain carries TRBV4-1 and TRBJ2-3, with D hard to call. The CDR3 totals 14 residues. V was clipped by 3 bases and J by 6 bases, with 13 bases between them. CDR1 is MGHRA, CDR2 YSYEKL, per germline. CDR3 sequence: CASSHLPTGDTQYF. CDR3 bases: TGCGCCAGCAGCCACCTCCCAACCGGGGATACGCAGTATTTT.